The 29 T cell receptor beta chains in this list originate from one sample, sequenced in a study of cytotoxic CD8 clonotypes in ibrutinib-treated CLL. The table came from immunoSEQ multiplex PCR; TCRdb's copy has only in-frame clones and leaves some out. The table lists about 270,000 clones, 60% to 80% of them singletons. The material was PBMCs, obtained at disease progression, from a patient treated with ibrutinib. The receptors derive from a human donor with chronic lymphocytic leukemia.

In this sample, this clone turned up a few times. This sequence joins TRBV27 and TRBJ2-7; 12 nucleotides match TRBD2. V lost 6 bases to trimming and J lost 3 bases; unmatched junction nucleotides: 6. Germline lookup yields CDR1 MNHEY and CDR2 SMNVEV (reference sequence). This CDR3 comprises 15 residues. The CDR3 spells CASSTSGRLHYEQYF. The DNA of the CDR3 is TGTGCCAGCAGCACTAGCGGGAGGTTACACTACGAGCAGTACTTC.

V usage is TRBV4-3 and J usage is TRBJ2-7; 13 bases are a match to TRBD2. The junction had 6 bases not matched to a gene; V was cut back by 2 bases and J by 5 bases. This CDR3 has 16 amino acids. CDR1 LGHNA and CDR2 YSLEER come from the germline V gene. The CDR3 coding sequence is TGCGCCAGCAGCCAACCTGGACTAGCGGGAGTCCACGAGCAGTACTTC. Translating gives CASSQPGLAGVHEQYF.

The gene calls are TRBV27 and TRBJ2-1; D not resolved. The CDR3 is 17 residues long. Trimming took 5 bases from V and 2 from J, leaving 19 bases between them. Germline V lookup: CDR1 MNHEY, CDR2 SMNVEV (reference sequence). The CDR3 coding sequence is TGTGCCAGCAGTGCCAGGCCCTCACTAAGACCCTACAATGAGCAGTTCTTC. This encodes CASSARPSLRPYNEQFF.

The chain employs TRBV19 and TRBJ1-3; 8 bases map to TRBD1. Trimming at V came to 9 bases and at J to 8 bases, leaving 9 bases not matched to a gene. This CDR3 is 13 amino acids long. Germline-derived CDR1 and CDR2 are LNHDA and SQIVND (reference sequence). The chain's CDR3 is CASRQGSMDTIYF. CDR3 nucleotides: TGTGCCAGCCGACAGGGGAGTATGGACACCATATATTTT.

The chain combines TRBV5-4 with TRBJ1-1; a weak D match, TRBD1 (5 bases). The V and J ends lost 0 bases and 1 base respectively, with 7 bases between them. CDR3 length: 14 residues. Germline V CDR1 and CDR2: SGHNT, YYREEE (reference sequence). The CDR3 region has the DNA TGTGCCAGCAGCTTGGTAACAGGGAACACTGAAGCTTTCTTT. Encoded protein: CASSLVTGNTEAFF.

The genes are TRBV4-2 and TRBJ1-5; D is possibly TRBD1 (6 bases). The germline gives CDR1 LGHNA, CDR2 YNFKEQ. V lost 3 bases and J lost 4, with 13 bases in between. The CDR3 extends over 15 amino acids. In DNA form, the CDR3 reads TGTGCCAGCAGCCATAGCGCCGGACAGAATCAGCCCCAGCATTTT. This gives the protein CASSHSAGQNQPQHF.

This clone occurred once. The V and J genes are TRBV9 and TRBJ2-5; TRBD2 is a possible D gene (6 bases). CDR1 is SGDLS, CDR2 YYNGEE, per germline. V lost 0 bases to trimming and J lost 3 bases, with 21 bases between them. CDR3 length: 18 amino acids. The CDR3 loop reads CASSVGVGSQAGKETQYF. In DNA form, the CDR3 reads TGTGCCAGCAGCGTAGGGGTCGGTAGTCAGGCGGGAAAAGAGACCCAGTACTTC.

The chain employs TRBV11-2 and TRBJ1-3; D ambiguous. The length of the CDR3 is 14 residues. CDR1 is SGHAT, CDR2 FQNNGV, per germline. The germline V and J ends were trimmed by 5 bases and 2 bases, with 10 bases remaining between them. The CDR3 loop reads CASSHDIPGNTIYF. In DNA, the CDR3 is TGTGCCAGCAGCCATGACATCCCTGGAAACACCATATATTTT.

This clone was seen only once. DNA for the CDR3: TGTGCCAGCAGCGCCCTACAGGGGATCGAGCAGTACTTC. Translation gives CASSALQGIEQYF. The chain has TRBV7-6 and TRBJ2-7, with 7 bases lining up with TRBD1. The CDR3 is made up of 13 amino acids. Germline V lookup: CDR1 SGHVS, CDR2 FNYEAQ. Losses at the gene ends were 5 bases for V and 6 bases for J; bases not matched to a gene: 7.

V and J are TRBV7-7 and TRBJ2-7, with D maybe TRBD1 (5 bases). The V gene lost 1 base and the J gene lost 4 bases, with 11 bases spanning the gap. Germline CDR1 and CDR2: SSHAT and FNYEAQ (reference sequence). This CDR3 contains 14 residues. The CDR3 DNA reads TGTGCCAGCAGCTTAGACCAGGGTGATTACGAGCAGTACTTC. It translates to CASSLDQGDYEQYF.

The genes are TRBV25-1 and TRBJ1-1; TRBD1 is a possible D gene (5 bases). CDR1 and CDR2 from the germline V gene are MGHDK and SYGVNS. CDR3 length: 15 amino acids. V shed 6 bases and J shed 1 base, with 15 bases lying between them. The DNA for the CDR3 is TGTGCCAGCAGCCTCTGGAGGGGAGAGAACACTGAAGCTTTCTTT. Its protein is CASSLWRGENTEAFF.

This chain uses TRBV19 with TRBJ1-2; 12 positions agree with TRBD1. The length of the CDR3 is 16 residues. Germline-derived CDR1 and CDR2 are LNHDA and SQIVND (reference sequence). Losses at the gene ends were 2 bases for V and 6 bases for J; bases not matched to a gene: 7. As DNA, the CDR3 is TGTGCCAGTAGTATAACCGGGACAGGGGGCGTAAATGGCTACACCTTC. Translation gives CASSITGTGGVNGYTF.

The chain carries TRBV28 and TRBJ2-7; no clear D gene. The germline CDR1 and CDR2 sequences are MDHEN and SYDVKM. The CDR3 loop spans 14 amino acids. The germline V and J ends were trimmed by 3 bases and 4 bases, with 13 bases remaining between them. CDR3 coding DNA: TGTGCCAGCAGTTTTAACTGGAACATATACGAGCAGTACTTC. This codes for CASSFNWNIYEQYF.

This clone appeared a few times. CDR3 residues: CASSIAAGIGGYTF. The CDR3 DNA reads as TGTGCCAGTAGTATAGCGGCAGGGATCGGAGGCTACACCTTC. This sequence joins TRBV19 and TRBJ1-2, with D possibly matching TRBD1 (5 bases). The CDR3 is 14 amino acids. CDR1 is LNHDA and CDR2 is SQIVND in the germline V gene (reference sequence). Trimming removed 1 base at V and 8 bases at J, with 14 bases between.

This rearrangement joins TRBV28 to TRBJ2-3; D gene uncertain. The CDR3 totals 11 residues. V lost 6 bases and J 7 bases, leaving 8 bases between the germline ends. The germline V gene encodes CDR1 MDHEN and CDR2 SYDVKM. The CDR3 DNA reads TGTGCCAGCAGGGTGCTGAATACGCAGTATTTT. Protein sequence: CASRVLNTQYF.

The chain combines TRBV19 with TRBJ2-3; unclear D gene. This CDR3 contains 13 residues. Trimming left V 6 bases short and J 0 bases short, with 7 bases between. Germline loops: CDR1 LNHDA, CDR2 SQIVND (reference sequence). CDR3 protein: CASRVSSTDTQYF. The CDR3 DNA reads TGTGCCAGTAGGGTCTCTAGCACAGATACGCAGTATTTT.

The CDR3 DNA is TGCGCCAGCAGTGAGTGGGGACTAGCGGGGGCCGCCTACAATGAGCAGTTCTTC. Translating gives CASSEWGLAGAAYNEQFF. The gene calls are TRBV10-2 and TRBJ2-1; 14 bases map to TRBD2. The CDR3 is 18 amino acids. The J segment lost 2 bases and the V segment lost 1 base, leaving 4 bases of the junction unmatched. Germline V gene lookup returns CDR1 WSHSY and CDR2 SAAADI.

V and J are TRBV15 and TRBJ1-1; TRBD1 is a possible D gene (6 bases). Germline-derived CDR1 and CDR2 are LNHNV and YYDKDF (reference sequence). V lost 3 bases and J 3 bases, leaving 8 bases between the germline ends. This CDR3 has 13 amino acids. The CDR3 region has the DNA TGTGCCACCAGCAGGCCAGGGGACACTGAAGCTTTCTTT. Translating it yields CATSRPGDTEAFF.

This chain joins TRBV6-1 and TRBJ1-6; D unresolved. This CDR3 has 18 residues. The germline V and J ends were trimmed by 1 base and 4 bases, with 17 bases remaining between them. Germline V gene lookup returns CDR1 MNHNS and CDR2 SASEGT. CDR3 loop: CASSEVAWLPRYNSPLHF. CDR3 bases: TGTGCCAGCAGTGAAGTTGCGTGGCTCCCCCGATATAATTCACCCCTCCACTTT.

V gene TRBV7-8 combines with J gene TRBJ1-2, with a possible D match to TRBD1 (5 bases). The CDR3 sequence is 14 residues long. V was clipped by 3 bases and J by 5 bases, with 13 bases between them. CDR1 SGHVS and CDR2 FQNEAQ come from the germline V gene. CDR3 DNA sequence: TGTGCCAGCAGCTTGGGCCGGGGACCTTATGGCTACACCTTC. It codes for CASSLGRGPYGYTF.

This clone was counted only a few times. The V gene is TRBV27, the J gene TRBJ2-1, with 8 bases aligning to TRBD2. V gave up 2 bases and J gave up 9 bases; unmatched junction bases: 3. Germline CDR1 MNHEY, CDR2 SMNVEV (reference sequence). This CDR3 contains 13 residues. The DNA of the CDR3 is TGTGCCAGCAGTTTAAAGCTAGCGGGTGAGCAGTTCTTC. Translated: CASSLKLAGEQFF.

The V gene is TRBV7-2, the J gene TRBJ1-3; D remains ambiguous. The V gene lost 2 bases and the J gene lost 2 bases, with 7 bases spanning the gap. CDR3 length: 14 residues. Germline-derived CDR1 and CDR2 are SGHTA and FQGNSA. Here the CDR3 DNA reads TGTGCCAGCAGCTTACTAGGACCTGGAAACACCATATATTTT. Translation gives CASSLLGPGNTIYF.

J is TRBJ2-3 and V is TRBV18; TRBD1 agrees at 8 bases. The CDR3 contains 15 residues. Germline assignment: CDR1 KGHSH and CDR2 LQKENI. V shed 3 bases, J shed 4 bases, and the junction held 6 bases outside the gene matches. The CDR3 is CASSPYRGVSDTQYF. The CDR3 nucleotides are TGTGCCAGCTCACCCTACAGGGGGGTTTCAGATACGCAGTATTTT.

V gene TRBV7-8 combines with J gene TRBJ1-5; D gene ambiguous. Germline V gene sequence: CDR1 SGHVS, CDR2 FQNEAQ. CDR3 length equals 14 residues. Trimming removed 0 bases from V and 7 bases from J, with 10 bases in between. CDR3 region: CASSLAPSGQPQHF. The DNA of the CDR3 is TGTGCCAGCAGCTTAGCGCCCTCAGGACAGCCCCAGCATTTT. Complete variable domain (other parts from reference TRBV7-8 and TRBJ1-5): GAGVSQSPRYKVAKRGQDVALRCDPISGHVSLFWYQQALGQGPEFLTYFQNEAQLDKSGLPSDRFFAERPEGSVSTLKIQRTQQEDSAVYLCASSLAPSGQPQHFGDGTRLSIL.

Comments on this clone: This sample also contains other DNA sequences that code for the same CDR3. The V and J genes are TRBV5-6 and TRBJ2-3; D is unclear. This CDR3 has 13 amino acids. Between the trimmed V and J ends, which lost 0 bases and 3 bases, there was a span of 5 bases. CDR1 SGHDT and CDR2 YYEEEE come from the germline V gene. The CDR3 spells CASSLGLTDTQYF. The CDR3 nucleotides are TGTGCCAGCAGCTTGGGACTTACAGATACGCAGTATTTT.

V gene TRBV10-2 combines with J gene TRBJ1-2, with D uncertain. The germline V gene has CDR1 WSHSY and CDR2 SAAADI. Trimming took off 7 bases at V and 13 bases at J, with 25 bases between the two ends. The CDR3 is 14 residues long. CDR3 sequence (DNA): TGCGCCAGCACTCCCCGCGGACGGACCGCTGGGGTCACCTTC. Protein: CASTPRGRTAGVTF.

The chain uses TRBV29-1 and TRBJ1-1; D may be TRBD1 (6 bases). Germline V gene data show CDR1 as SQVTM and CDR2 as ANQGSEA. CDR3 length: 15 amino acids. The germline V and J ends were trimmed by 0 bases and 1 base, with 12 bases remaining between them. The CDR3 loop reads CSVEEQGLGNTEAFF. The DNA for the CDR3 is TGCAGCGTTGAAGAACAGGGCCTGGGGAACACTGAAGCTTTCTTT.

In DNA, the CDR3 is TGTGCCAGCAGCGTAGCGTGGGTTGACCTTGAGCAGTTCTTC. Residues: CASSVAWVDLEQFF. The V call is TRBV9, the J call TRBJ2-1; D is undetermined. Germline loops: CDR1 SGDLS, CDR2 YYNGEE. The CDR3 runs 14 residues. V was pared by 0 bases and J by 9 bases, with 13 bases between.

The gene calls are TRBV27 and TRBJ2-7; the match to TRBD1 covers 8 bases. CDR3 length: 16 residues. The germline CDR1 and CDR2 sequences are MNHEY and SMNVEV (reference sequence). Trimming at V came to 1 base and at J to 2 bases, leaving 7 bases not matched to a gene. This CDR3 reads CASSLLQGGPPYEQYF. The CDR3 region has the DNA TGTGCCAGCAGTTTATTACAGGGGGGACCCCCCTACGAGCAGTACTTC.